This T cell receptor (beta chain) was found in a study of blood T cells in healthy people across ages. Germline assignment: CDR1 KGHSH and CDR2 LQKENI. The CDR3 is made up of 13 amino acids. Losses at the gene ends were 1 base for V and 6 bases for J; bases not matched to a gene: 3. The second PCR ran roughly 6 to 11 cycles with a sample-barcoded 5' primer and J-beta primers. Every cDNA molecule carried a tag from a template-switch adaptor bearing 12 random nucleotides. Each of the samples gave a minimum of 2.5 million paired-end reads that contained CDR3. TCRdb reanalysed the 5' RACE reads using MiXCR and keeps one entry per CDR3 protein. Of 800,000 to 950,000 distinct CDR3 sequences listed, roughly 28% are singletons. The data were also submitted as part of a second study, on T cells of mothers and their children.

The receptor's source is a woman between 40 and 55 years old in good health. This sequence joins TRBV18 and TRBJ2-7; TRBD1 matches 7 bases. Sequencing used blood. CDR3 region: CASSPQTGLEQYF. The CDR3 region has the DNA TGTGCCAGCTCACCACAGACAGGGCTCGAGCAGTACTTC.